The following is a T cell receptor beta chain sequence with its context. The sample originates from a study of blood T cells in healthy people across ages. V dropped 5 bases and J dropped 7 bases, with 18 bases sitting between them. The CDR3 runs to 14 residues. Germline V CDR1 and CDR2: SGHTA, FQGNSA. Using a J-beta primer mix together with a sample-barcoded 5' primer, a second PCR was run for about 6 to 12 cycles. A single record per CDR3 protein comes from TCRdb applying MiXCR to the 5' RACE reads. The repertoire holds fewer than 700,000 distinct CDR3 sequences, with roughly two fifths as singletons.

The rearrangement joins TRBV7-2 to TRBJ2-7; D tentatively fits TRBD1 or TRBD2 (5 bases each). This sequence originates from an elderly man in good health. Sequenced sample: blood. The CDR3 coding sequence is TGTGCCAGCAGCAACCGGGACCCAATACCTGAGCAGTACTTC. It encodes CASSNRDPIPEQYF.